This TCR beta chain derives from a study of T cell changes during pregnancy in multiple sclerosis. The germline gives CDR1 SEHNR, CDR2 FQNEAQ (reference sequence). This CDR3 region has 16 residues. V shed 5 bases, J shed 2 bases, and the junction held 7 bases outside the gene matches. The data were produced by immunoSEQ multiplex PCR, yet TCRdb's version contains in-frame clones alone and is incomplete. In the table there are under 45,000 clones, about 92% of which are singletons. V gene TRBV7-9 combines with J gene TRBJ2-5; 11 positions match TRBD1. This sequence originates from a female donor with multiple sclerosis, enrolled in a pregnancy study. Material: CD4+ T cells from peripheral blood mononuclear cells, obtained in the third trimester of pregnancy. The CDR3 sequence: CASSPGGDRGQETQYF. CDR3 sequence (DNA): TGTGCCAGCAGCCCCGGGGGGGACAGGGGGCAAGAGACCCAGTACTTC.